This T cell receptor (beta chain) was identified in a study of blood T cell repertoires in COVID-19. The CDR3 runs to 12 residues. The germline V gene encodes CDR1 LGHDT and CDR2 YNNKEL (reference sequence). The V and J ends lost 0 bases and 8 bases respectively, with 5 bases between them. Using immunoSEQ multiplex PCR, the repertoire was profiled, and TCRdb retains in-frame clones only, with some absent. The sample lists about 74,000 clones, 70% to 90% occurring once. Sequenced: peripheral blood. The chain joins TRBV3-1 (or the pseudogene TRBV3-2) to TRBJ2-4; D is uncertain. This sequence was found in a woman of 80 years or more with acute or convalescent COVID-19. CDR3 sequence (DNA): TGTGCCAGCAGCCAAGAAGCATACATTCAGTACTTC. Protein: CASSQEAYIQYF.